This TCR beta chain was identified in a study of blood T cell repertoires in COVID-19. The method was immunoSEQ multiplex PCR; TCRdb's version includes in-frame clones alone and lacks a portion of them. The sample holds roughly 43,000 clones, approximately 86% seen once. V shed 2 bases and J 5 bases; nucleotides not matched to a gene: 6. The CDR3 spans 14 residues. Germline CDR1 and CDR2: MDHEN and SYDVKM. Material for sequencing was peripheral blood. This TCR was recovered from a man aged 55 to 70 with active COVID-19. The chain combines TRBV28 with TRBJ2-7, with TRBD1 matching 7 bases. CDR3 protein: CASSLTGRGNEQYF. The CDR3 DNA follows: TGTGCCAGCAGTTTAACAGGCAGGGGGAACGAGCAGTACTTC.